Sequencing of this TCR beta chain was carried out in a study of shared clonotypes between healthy human individuals. Concerning this clone: Its specificity is unknown.

The CDR3 is 15 residues long. V was pared by 4 bases and J by 10 bases, with 22 bases between. Germline CDR1 MNHEY, CDR2 SMNVEV (reference sequence). CD45RO negativity and positive selection for CCR7 defined naive CD8 cells, a population that excluded terminally differentiated effector memory CD45RA+ cells. Study-wide results and caveats: Blood was the only sampled material, and tissue repertoires likely differ. The donor pool, a small one, limited the genetic and exposure-history diversity represented.

Each PCR replicate from the sorted subsets contained about 200 ng DNA, which is some 31,000 T cell genomes. Profiling relied on immunoSEQ multiplex PCR, and the TCRdb table lists in-frame clones only, not all of them. The table lists roughly 2.1 million clones, just over 90% of them singletons, with roughly 1.8% in the top ten. The TCR sequence derives from a man aged 18 to 30 in good health. Some clones in this sample may be carry-over from other donors' samples. Sequencing was done on a sample of naive CD8+ T cells from PBMCs. The rearrangement uses TRBV27 and TRBJ1-1, with D maybe TRBD1 (6 bases). CDR3 bases: TGTGCCAGCAGTTCACAGGGTCAGGGGCATGTGGGAGCTTTCTTT. Its protein product is CASSSQGQGHVGAFF.